This T cell receptor beta chain stems from a study of T cell responses to AZD1222 COVID-19 vaccine. TCRdb's table, derived via immunoSEQ multiplex PCR, lists solely in-frame clones and lacks some. The table lists about 99,000 clones, around 91% of them singletons. Germline V lookup: CDR1 MNHEY, CDR2 SVGAGI. This CDR3 spans 14 amino acids. Between the trimmed V and J ends, which lost 6 bases and 5 bases, there was a span of 16 bases. Sequencing was performed on peripheral blood, taken on day 0 of AZD1222 vaccination. This clonotype originated in an adult in good health. The chain is built from TRBV6-5 and TRBJ2-5; tentatively, D is TRBD1 or TRBD2 (5 bases each). The CDR3 sequence is CASRTQEEQETQYF. The CDR3 nucleotides are TGTGCCAGCAGAACACAGGAGGAGCAGGAGACCCAGTACTTC.